These 4 T cell receptor beta chains share one sample of origin, sequenced in a study of blood T cell repertoires in COVID-19. The table came from immunoSEQ multiplex PCR; TCRdb's copy has only in-frame clones and leaves some out. The profile shows 190,000 or so clones, 80% to 90% of them singletons. Sequenced input: PBMCs or T cells enriched from blood (not recorded which). Receptor source: a woman between 25 and 40 years old who had been exposed to COVID-19.

This chain links TRBV4-1 with TRBJ2-7, with D perhaps matching TRBD1 (7 bases). With 2 bases removed from V and 2 bases from J, the gap between germline ends came to 19 bases. The CDR3 length is 17 residues. The germline CDR1 and CDR2 sequences are MGHRA and YSYEKL. The CDR3 sequence is CASSQRGDSRAPYEQYF. DNA of the CDR3: TGCGCCAGCAGCCAAAGGGGGGACAGTCGTGCACCCTACGAGCAGTACTTC.

The gene calls are TRBV20-1 and TRBJ1-4; 8 bases fit TRBD1. The V gene end was trimmed by 3 bases and the J gene end by 7 bases; junction bases not matched to a gene: 4. Germline V gives CDR1 DFQATT, CDR2 SNEGSKA (reference sequence). CDR3 size: 13 residues. CDR3 DNA: TGCAGTGCTAGTAAGGACAGGGCTGAAAAACTGTTTTTT. This encodes CSASKDRAEKLFF.

This clone was observed once. The chain is built from TRBV7-8 and TRBJ2-2, with TRBD2 matching 11 bases. This CDR3 comprises 19 residues. Germline V lookup: CDR1 SGHVS, CDR2 FQNEAQ. V dropped 3 bases and J dropped 4; count of bases not matched to a gene: 13. The CDR3 DNA sequence: TGTGCCAGCAGCTTGCTACTAGCGGGGGCCTCCTCGAGCACCGGGGAGCTGTTTTTT. Protein sequence: CASSLLLAGASSSTGELFF.

This chain uses TRBV6-1 with TRBJ1-4, with D possibly matching TRBD1 (6 bases). Per the germline V gene, CDR1 is MNHNS and CDR2 is SASEGT. Trimming took 0 bases from V and 8 from J, leaving 13 bases between them. The CDR3 loop spans 15 amino acids. As DNA, the CDR3 is TGTGCCAGCAGTGAAGCAGGGGAGGGGGGCGAAAAACTGTTTTTT. Its translation is CASSEAGEGGEKLFF.